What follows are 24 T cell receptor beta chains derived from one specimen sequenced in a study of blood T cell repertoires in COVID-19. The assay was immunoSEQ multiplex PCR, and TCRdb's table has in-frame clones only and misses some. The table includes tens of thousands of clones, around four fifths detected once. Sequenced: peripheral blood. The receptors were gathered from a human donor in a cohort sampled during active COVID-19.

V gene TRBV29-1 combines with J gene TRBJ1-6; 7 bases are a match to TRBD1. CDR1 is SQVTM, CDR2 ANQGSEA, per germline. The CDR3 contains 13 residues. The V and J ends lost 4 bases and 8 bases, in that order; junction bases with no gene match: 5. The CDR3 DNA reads TGCAGCGTTGGGGACAGCAGCCATTCACCCCTCCACTTT. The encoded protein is CSVGDSSHSPLHF. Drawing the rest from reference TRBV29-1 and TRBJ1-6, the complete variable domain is SAVISQKPSRDICQRGTSLTIQCQVDSQVTMMFWYRQQPGQSLTLIATANQGSEATYESGFVIDKFPISRPNLTFSTLTVSNMSPEDSSIYLCSVGDSSHSPLHFGNGTRLTVT.

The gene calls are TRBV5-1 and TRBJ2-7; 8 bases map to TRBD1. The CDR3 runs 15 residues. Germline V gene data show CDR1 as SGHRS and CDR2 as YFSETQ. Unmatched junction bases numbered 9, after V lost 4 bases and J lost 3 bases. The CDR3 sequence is CASSPPTGAYYEQYF. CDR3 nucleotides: TGCGCCAGCAGCCCACCGACAGGGGCCTACTACGAGCAGTACTTC. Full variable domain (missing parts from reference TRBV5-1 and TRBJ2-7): KAGVTQTPRYLIKTRGQQVTLSCSPISGHRSVSWYQQTPGQGLQFLFEYFSETQRNKGNFPGRFSGRQFSNSRSEMNVSTLELGDSALYLCASSPPTGAYYEQYFGPGTRLTVT.

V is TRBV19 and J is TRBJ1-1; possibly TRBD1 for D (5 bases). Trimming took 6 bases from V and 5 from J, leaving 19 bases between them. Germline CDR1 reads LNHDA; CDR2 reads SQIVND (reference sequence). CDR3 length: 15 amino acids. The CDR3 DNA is TGTGCCAGTAGACGGGGGGTTAGTAGTTGGACTGAAGCTTTCTTT. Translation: CASRRGVSSWTEAFF. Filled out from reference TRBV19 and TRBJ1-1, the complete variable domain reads DGGITQSPKYLFRKEGQNVTLSCEQNLNHDAMYWYRQDPGQGLRLIYYSQIVNDFQKGDIAEGYSVSREKKESFPLTVTSAQKNPTAFYLCASRRGVSSWTEAFFGQGTRLTVV.

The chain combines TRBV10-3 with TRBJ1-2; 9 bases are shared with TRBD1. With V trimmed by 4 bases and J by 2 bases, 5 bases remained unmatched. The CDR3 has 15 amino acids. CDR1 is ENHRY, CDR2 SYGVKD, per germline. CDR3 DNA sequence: TGTGCCATCAGTGTCCCCGGGACAGGGAACTATGGCTACACCTTC. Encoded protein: CAISVPGTGNYGYTF.

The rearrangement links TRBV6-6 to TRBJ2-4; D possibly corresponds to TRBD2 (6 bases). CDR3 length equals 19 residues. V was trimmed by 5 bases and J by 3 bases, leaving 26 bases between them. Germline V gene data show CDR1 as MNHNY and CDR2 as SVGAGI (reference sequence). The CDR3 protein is CASSPLKGSRGGGKNIQYF. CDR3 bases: TGTGCCAGCAGTCCACTTAAGGGGAGTCGGGGAGGAGGCAAAAACATTCAGTACTTC.

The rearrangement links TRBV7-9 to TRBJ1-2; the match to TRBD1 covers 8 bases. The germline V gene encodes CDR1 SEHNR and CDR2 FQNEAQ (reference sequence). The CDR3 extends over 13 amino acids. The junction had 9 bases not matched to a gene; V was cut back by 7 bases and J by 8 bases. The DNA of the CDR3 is TGTGCCAGCAACCTCCAGACAGGGGACGGCTACACCTTC. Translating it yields CASNLQTGDGYTF.

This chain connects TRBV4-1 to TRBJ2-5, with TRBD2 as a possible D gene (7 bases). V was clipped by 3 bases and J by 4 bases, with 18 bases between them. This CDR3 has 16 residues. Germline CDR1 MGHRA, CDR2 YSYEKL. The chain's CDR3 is CASSQTPAGAGETQYF. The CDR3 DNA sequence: TGCGCCAGCAGCCAGACTCCCGCGGGGGCAGGAGAGACCCAGTACTTC.

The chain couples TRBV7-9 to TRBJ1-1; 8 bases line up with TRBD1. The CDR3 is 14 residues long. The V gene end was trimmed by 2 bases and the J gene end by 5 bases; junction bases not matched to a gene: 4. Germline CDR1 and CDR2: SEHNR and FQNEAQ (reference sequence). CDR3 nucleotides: TGTGCCAGCAGCTTACAGACAGGGGCGACTGAAGCTTTCTTT. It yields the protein CASSLQTGATEAFF.

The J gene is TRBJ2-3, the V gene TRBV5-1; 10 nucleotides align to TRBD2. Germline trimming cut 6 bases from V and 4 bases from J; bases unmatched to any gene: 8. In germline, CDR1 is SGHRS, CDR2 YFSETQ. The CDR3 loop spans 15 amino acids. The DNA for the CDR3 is TGCGCCAGCAACACACTAGCGGGGTCATCAGATACGCAGTATTTT. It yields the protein CASNTLAGSSDTQYF.

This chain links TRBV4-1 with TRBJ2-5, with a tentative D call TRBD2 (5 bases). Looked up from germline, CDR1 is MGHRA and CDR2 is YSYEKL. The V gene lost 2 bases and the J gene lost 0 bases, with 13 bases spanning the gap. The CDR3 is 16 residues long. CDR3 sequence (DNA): TGCGCCAGCAGCCAACCGGGAAGGGCCAACCAAGAGACCCAGTACTTC. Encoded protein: CASSQPGRANQETQYF.

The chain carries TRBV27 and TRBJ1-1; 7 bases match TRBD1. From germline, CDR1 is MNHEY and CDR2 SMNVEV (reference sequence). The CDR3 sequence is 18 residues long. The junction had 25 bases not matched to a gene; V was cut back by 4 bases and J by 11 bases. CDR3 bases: TGTGCCAGCAGTTCACAAAGGGACAGCCGACGGTGGGTTATAGAGGCTTTCTTT. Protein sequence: CASSSQRDSRRWVIEAFF.

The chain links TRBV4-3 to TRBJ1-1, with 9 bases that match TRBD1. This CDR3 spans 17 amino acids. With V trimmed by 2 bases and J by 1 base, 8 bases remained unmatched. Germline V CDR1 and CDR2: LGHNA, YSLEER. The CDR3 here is CASSQRAGTGWNTEAFF. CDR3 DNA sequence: TGCGCCAGCAGCCAACGTGCCGGGACAGGGTGGAACACTGAAGCTTTCTTT.

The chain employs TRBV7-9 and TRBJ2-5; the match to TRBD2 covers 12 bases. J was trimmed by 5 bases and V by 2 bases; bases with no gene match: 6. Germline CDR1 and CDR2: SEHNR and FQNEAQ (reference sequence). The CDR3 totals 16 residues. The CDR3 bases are TGTGCCAGCAGCTTACCCAGACTAGCGGGGGACGAGACCCAGTACTTC. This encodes CASSLPRLAGDETQYF.

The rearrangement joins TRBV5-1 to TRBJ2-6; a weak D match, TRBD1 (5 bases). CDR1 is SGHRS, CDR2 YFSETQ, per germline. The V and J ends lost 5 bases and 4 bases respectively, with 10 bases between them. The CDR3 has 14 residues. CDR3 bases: TGCGCCAGCAGTTCAGGGTTCGGGGCCAACGTCCTGACTTTC. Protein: CASSSGFGANVLTF.

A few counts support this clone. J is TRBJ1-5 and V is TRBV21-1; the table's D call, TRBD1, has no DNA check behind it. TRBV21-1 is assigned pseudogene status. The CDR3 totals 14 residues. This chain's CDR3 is CASSRAQGEEPQHF. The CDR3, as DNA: TGTGCCAGCAGCAGAGCCCAGGGGGAGGAACCCCAGCATTTT.

The CDR3 coding sequence is TGTGCCTGGAGCCGTAACTACGAGCAGTACTTC. Translation gives CAWSRNYEQYF. The chain is built from TRBV30 and TRBJ2-7; no firm D call. There are 11 residues in the CDR3. V lost 3 bases and J lost 3, with 6 bases in between. Germline CDR1 reads GTSNPN; CDR2 reads SVGIG (reference sequence).

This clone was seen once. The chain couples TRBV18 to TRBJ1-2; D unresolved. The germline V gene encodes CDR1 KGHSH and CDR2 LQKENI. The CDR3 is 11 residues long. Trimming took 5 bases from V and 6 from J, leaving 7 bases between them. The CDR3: CASSSTDGYTF. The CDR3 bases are TGTGCCAGCTCATCAACAGATGGCTACACCTTC.

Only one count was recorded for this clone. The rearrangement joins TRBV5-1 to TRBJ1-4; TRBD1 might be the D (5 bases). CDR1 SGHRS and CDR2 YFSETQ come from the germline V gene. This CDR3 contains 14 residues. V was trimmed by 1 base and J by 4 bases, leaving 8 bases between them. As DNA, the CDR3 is TGCGCCAGCAGCTTGTCAGGGTATAATGAAAAACTGTTTTTT. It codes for CASSLSGYNEKLFF.

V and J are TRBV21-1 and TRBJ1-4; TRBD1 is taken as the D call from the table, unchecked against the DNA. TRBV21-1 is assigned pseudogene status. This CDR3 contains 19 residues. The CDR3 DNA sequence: TGTGCCAGCAGCAAAGTTACAGGGTGCAGATGGACGACTAATGAAAAACTGTTTTTT. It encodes CASSKVTGCRWTTNEKLFF.

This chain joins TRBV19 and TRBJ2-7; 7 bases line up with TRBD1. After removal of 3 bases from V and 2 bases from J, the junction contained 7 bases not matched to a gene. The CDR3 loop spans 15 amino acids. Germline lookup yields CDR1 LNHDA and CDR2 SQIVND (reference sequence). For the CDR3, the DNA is TGTGCCAGTAGTATCCGTGGGACAGCGACCTACGAGCAGTACTTC. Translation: CASSIRGTATYEQYF.

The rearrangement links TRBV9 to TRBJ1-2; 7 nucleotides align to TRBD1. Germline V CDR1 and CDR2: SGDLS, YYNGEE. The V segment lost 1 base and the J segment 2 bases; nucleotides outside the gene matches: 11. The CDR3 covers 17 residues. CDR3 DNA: TGTGCCAGCAGCGTACATTTCGACATCAGGGGGAACTATGGCTACACCTTC. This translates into CASSVHFDIRGNYGYTF.

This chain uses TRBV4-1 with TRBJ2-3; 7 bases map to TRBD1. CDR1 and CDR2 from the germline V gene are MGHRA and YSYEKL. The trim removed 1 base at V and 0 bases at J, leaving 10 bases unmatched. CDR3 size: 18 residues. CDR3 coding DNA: TGCGCCAGCAGCCAAGGCCCCGGACAGGCGGTAAGCACAGATACGCAGTATTTT. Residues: CASSQGPGQAVSTDTQYF.

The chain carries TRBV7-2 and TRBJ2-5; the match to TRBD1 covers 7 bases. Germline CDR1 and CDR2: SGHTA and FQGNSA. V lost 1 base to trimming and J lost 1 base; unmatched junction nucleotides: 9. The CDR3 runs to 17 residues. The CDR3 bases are TGTGCCAGCAGCTTAGGACCCAGAGGGGGCGTCCAAGAGACCCAGTACTTC. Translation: CASSLGPRGGVQETQYF.

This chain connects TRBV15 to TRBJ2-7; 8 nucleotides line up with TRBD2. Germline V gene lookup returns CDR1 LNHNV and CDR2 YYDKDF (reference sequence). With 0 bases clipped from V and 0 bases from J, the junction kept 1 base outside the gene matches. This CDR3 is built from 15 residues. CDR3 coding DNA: TGTGCCACCAGCAGAGAAGGGACTAGCTCCTACGAGCAGTACTTC. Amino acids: CATSREGTSSYEQYF.